These 17 T cell receptor beta chains were all obtained from the same sample, sequenced in a study of regulatory T cells in long-lasting Graves disease. CDR3-region Arm-PCR and iRepertoire HTBI primers produced the TCR beta libraries. A single record per CDR3 protein comes from TCRdb applying MiXCR to the multiplex PCR reads. The table shows 370,000 or so distinct CDR3 sequences, with roughly 17% occurring only once. The time point is: newly diagnosed GD, antithyroid drugs for less than 3 months. RNA from PBMCs was the source of the TCR library. These data also featured in a second study, about T cells in Graves' hyperthyroidism and ophthalmopathy.

Sequencing was performed on peripheral blood mononuclear cells (PBMCs), taken at new diagnosis, from a patient treated with antithyroid drugs. The receptor source for this set is a woman under 30 with Graves disease.

The gene calls are TRBV20-1 and TRBJ1-5; 8 bases line up with TRBD1. CDR1 DFQATT and CDR2 SNEGSKA come from the germline V gene (reference sequence). J lost 0 bases, V lost 4 bases, and 5 bases had no gene match. There are 15 residues in the CDR3. CDR3 DNA: TGCAGTGCTACGGACAGGGAAAGTAGCAATCAGCCCCAGCATTTT. This translates into CSATDRESSNQPQHF.

There are a few counts of this clonotype. The junction departs from the called germline gene at one end, perhaps through a read error. J is TRBJ2-7 and V is TRBV2; no clear D. The CDR3 length is 13 residues. The germline CDR1 and CDR2 sequences are SNHLY and FYNNEI. The CDR3 DNA reads as TGTGCCAGCTCGACATCGTCTACGAGCAGTACCAACTTC. Its translation: CASSTSSTSSTNF.

This clonotype has more than one count but fewer than ten. An end of the junction does not agree with germline; a read error may underlie this. J is TRBJ1-1 and V is TRBV20-1, with D unresolved. Germline CDR1 reads DFQATT; CDR2 reads SNEGSKA (reference sequence). The CDR3 sequence is 13 residues long. The CDR3 loop reads CNATGSMNTEAFF. In nucleotides, the CDR3 is TGCAATGCTACGGGCAGCATGAACACTGAAGCTTTCTTT.

This clonotype was found many times. The chain links TRBV28 to TRBJ1-2; 9 bases line up with TRBD1. V lost 4 bases to trimming and J lost 2 bases; unmatched junction nucleotides: 17. This CDR3 region has 19 residues. Germline V gives CDR1 MDHEN, CDR2 SYDVKM. The CDR3 DNA reads as TGTGCCAGCAGTTCGACCCTCCAGGGACAGGGTATCGCCAACTATGGCTACACCTTC. It encodes CASSSTLQGQGIANYGYTF.

This clonotype was seen at least ten times. The J gene is TRBJ2-1, the V gene TRBV20-1; TRBD2 is a possible D gene (6 bases). CDR1 and CDR2 from the germline V gene are DFQATT and SNEGSKA (reference sequence). Trimming shortened V by 5 bases and J by 5 bases, and 16 bases separated the two germline ends. The CDR3 is 14 residues long. CDR3 in DNA: TGCAGTGCTTTACTAGCTACTGCGCACAATGAGCAGTTCTTC. This codes for CSALLATAHNEQFF.

This clonotype was seen at least ten times. V is TRBV28 and J is TRBJ2-7; D may be TRBD2 (5 bases). V lost 7 bases, J lost 4 bases, and 17 bases lay in between. Germline lookup yields CDR1 MDHEN and CDR2 SYDVKM. The CDR3 has 14 residues. In nucleotides, the CDR3 is TGTGCCAGCATCAGCAGTGGCCGGGGATACGAGCAGTACTTC. This gives the protein CASISSGRGYEQYF. Looking up the rest from reference TRBV28 and TRBJ2-7 gives the full variable domain: DVKVTQSSRYLVKRTGEKVFLECVQDMDHENMFWYRQDPGLGLRLIYFSYDVKMKEKGDIPEGYSVSREKKERFSLILESASTNQTSMYLCASISSGRGYEQYFGPGTRLTVT.

The chain couples TRBV9 to TRBJ2-3, with unresolved D. The germline V and J ends were trimmed by 2 bases and 1 base, with 14 bases remaining between them. The germline gives CDR1 SGDLS, CDR2 YYNGEE. The CDR3 is 16 residues long. The CDR3 region has the DNA TGTGCCAGCAGCGTCGGCGTCGGGTCCCGCACAGATACGCAGTATTTT. Translating it yields CASSVGVGSRTDTQYF.

CDR3 DNA sequence: TGTGCCTGGAGTGCGGGGGGAGGCAACAATGAGCAGTTCTTC. Encoded protein: CAWSAGGGNNEQFF. The J gene is TRBJ2-1, the V gene TRBV30; TRBD2 matches 7 bases. From germline, CDR1 is GTSNPN and CDR2 SVGIG (reference sequence). Losses at the gene ends were 1 base for V and 5 bases for J; bases not matched to a gene: 5. The CDR3 loop spans 14 amino acids. The full variable domain, with the rest looked up from reference TRBV30 and TRBJ2-1, is SQTIHQWPATLVQPVGSPLSLECTVEGTSNPNLYWYRQAAGRGLQLLFYSVGIGQISSEVPQNLSASRPQDRQFILSSKKLLLSDSGFYLCAWSAGGGNNEQFFGPGTRLTVL.

This clonotype came up many times. The V and J genes are TRBV7-8 and TRBJ2-7, with TRBD1 identical over 9 bases. The CDR3 is 16 residues long. The germline CDR1 and CDR2 sequences are SGHVS and FQNEAQ. V trimming: 0 bases; J trimming: 6 bases; junction bases outside the gene matches: 9. CDR3 nucleotide sequence: TGTGCCAGCAGCTTAGCTAGGGGGGACAGGGTTCCCGAGCAGTACTTC. Its protein product is CASSLARGDRVPEQYF.

This clonotype was recorded many times. V usage is TRBV27 and J usage is TRBJ1-1; maybe TRBD1 (6 bases). This CDR3 comprises 15 residues. The germline gives CDR1 MNHEY, CDR2 SMNVEV (reference sequence). Trimming took off 5 bases at V and 2 bases at J, with 15 bases between the two ends. The chain's CDR3 is CASSPPGGSNTEAFF. Written as DNA, the CDR3 is TGTGCCAGCAGTCCCCCCGGGGGCAGTAACACTGAAGCTTTCTTT.

As regards this clonotype: A read error may produce the germline difference seen at one junction end. The rearrangement uses TRBV28 and TRBJ2-1, with TRBD2 identical over 8 bases. The CDR3 is 11 amino acids. Germline CDR1 reads MDHEN; CDR2 reads SYDVKM. CDR3 DNA: TGCACTAGCGGCTCCTACAATGAGCAGTTCTTC. It codes for CTSGSYNEQFF.

At least ten counts were recorded for this clonotype. V and J are TRBV11-2 and TRBJ1-4, with D maybe TRBD1 (6 bases). The CDR3 has 15 amino acids. CDR1 SGHAT and CDR2 FQNNGV come from the germline V gene. With 6 bases removed from V and 5 bases from J, the gap between germline ends came to 16 bases. DNA for the CDR3: TGTGCCAGCAGTTCGGTCGGGACATACAATGAAAAACTGTTTTTT. As protein: CASSSVGTYNEKLFF. The full variable domain, rest sourced from reference TRBV11-2 and TRBJ1-4, is EAGVAQSPRYKIIEKRQSVAFWCNPISGHATLYWYQQILGQGPKLLIQFQNNGVVDDSQLPKDRFSAERLKGVDSTLKIQPAKLEDSAVYLCASSSVGTYNEKLFFGSGTQLSVL.

The sample holds many counts of this clonotype. CDR3 in DNA: TGTGCCAGCAGCTTAGCCCCCGGACTAGCGGGCCCCTCCTACGAGCAGTACTTC. The encoded protein is CASSLAPGLAGPSYEQYF. The chain links TRBV7-9 to TRBJ2-7, with 11 bases matching TRBD2. Germline CDR1 SEHNR, CDR2 FQNEAQ (reference sequence). The CDR3 covers 18 residues. The trim removed 0 bases at V and 0 bases at J, leaving 7 bases unmatched.

This clonotype turned up a few times. The chain carries TRBV7-9 and TRBJ1-4, with TRBD1 identical over 7 bases. The CDR3 covers 14 residues. V lost 3 bases and J lost 6; bases outside the gene matches: 4. Germline CDR1 is SEHNR and CDR2 is FQNEAQ (reference sequence). CDR3: CASSLRQGDEKLFF. DNA for the CDR3: TGTGCCAGCAGCTTGAGACAGGGAGATGAAAAACTGTTTTTT.

This clonotype came up many times. The CDR3 reads CASSVNSPLHF. The CDR3 DNA follows: TGTGCCAGCAGTGTTAATTCACCCCTCCACTTT. The chain uses TRBV2 and TRBJ1-6; D ambiguous. The CDR3 totals 11 residues. Trimming removed 4 bases at V and 6 bases at J, with 1 base between. CDR1 is SNHLY, CDR2 FYNNEI, per germline.

V gene TRBV9 combines with J gene TRBJ1-5; perhaps TRBD1 as D (5 bases). Trimming removed 4 bases from V and 7 bases from J, with 12 bases in between. The CDR3 runs to 13 residues. The germline gives CDR1 SGDLS, CDR2 YYNGEE. The CDR3 reads CASSPGTAQPQHF. The DNA of the CDR3 is TGTGCCAGCAGCCCCGGGACGGCACAGCCCCAGCATTTT.

This clonotype was counted many times. The V gene is TRBV3-1, the J gene TRBJ2-7; 11 bases match TRBD1. The CDR3 has 14 amino acids. V trimming: 2 bases; J trimming: 9 bases; junction bases outside the gene matches: 6. Germline V gives CDR1 LGHDT, CDR2 YNNKEL (reference sequence). The CDR3 is CASSQRTGGGRQYF. In DNA form, the CDR3 reads TGTGCCAGCAGCCAACGGACAGGGGGCGGGCGGCAGTACTTC.